Listed below are T cell receptor beta chains from one sample, sequenced in a study of blood T cell repertoires in COVID-19. Sequencing used immunoSEQ multiplex PCR; TCRdb keeps in-frame clones, though not all of them. This sample has about 88,000 clones, with 87% found just once. Sequencing input: peripheral blood. Source of these receptors: a woman aged 55-70 years with COVID-19, enrolled during active disease. Both conserved end residues are part of each CDR3. D genes are given only for firm matches. The size entry is marked missing in some rows and otherwise reads once, few, many or a size class.

. TRBJ1-1 TRBV4-1 . 15 CASSHTGSMNTEAFF TGCGCCAGCAGCCACACGGGGAGCATGAACACTGAAGCTTTCTTT
TRBD1 TRBJ1-1 TRBV7-2 . 15 CASSTRTGGNTEAFF TGTGCCAGCAGCACCAGGACAGGGGGGAACACTGAAGCTTTCTTT
. TRBJ2-5 TRBV7-2 . 17 CASSLVSRSPTGETQYF TGTGCCAGCAGCTTAGTTTCTCGGTCCCCTACGGGAGAGACCCAGTACTTC
TRBD2 TRBJ2-5 TRBV28 . 15 CASTTRVAGTETQYF TGTGCCAGCACGACGAGGGTAGCGGGGACAGAGACCCAGTACTTC
. TRBJ1-2 TRBV27 . 14 CASRPPGVGYGYTF TGTGCCAGTCGGCCTCCCGGGGTGGGCTATGGCTACACCTTC
TRBD2 TRBJ2-5 TRBV3-1/TRBV3-2 . 16 CASSLGLAGGAETQYF TGTGCCAGCAGCCTGGGACTAGCGGGGGGTGCGGAGACCCAGTACTTC
TRBD2 TRBJ2-1 TRBV7-2 . 17 CASSPSGLAGDSGEQFF TGTGCCAGCAGCCCCTCCGGACTAGCGGGGGACTCAGGTGAGCAGTTCTTC
. TRBJ2-2 TRBV5-1 once 15 CASSGGGFFGGELFF TGCGCCAGCAGCGGCGGCGGGTTTTTTGGCGGGGAGCTGTTTTTT
TRBD2 TRBJ2-3 TRBV7-2 few 14 CASSRGLAGDTQYF TGTGCCAGCAGCCGTGGACTAGCGGGGGATACGCAGTATTTT
TRBD1 TRBJ1-6 TRBV5-1 . 15 CASSLGQGALSPLHF TGCGCCAGCAGCTTGGGGCAGGGGGCTCTCTCACCCCTCCACTTT
TRBD1 TRBJ1-1 TRBV27 . 15 CASSYTGTGPTEAFF TGTGCCAGCAGTTATACCGGGACAGGGCCCACTGAAGCTTTCTTT
. TRBJ2-2 TRBV7-2 . 17 CASSLDRGGANTGELFF TGTGCCAGCAGCTTAGACAGGGGGGGCGCGAACACCGGGGAGCTGTTTTTT
. TRBJ2-7 TRBV30 . 15 CAWSWVGARGYEQYF TGTGCCTGGAGCTGGGTAGGGGCCAGGGGCTACGAGCAGTACTTC
TRBD1 TRBJ1-1 TRBV13 . 15 CASSHDRGYSAEAFF TGTGCCAGCAGCCACGACAGGGGCTACTCTGCTGAAGCTTTCTTT
. TRBJ1-4 TRBV20-1 . 15 CSASERDGFGEKLFF TGCAGTGCTAGTGAGCGGGACGGCTTCGGGGAAAAACTGTTTTTT
. TRBJ1-5 TRBV3-1/TRBV3-2 . 13 CASSQGGYQPQHF TGTGCCAGCAGCCAAGGAGGATATCAGCCCCAGCATTTT
. TRBJ1-2 TRBV7-6 . 15 CASSQLVAGSHGYTF TGTGCCAGCAGCCAACTCGTGGCGGGGTCCCATGGCTACACCTTC
. TRBJ1-4 TRBV7-8 . 16 CASSDYHRLSNEKLFF TGTGCCAGCAGCGACTACCACCGGTTGTCTAATGAAAAACTGTTTTTT
TRBD2 TRBJ2-3 TRBV18 . 15 CASSPPGLVPDTQYF TGTGCCAGCTCACCACCGGGACTAGTGCCAGATACGCAGTATTTT
. TRBJ1-3 TRBV4-1 . 15 CASSQAGFAGNTIYF TGCGCCAGCAGCCAAGCCGGGTTCGCTGGAAACACCATATATTTT
. TRBJ2-3 TRBV19 few 14 CASSMGRGGDTQYF TGTGCCAGTAGTATGGGGCGGGGAGGAGATACGCAGTATTTT
TRBD1 TRBJ2-7 TRBV28 once 14 CASSPGTGSGEQYF TGTGCCAGCAGTCCCGGGACAGGGAGTGGGGAGCAGTACTTC
. TRBJ1-3 TRBV6-5 . 13 CASSRGPGNTIYF TGTGCCAGCAGTCGAGGTCCTGGAAACACCATATATTTT
. TRBJ1-2 TRBV6-5 . 14 CASSYVGGGYGYTF TGTGCCAGCAGTTACGTAGGGGGGGGATATGGCTACACCTTC
. TRBJ1-6 TRBV9 . 14 CASTKRGEGSPLHF TGTGCCAGCACCAAGAGGGGGGAGGGTTCACCCCTCCACTTT
TRBD1 TRBJ2-5 TRBV5-5 . 14 CASSEGQRQETQYF TGTGCCAGCAGCGAGGGACAGCGACAAGAGACCCAGTACTTC
TRBD2 TRBJ2-3 TRBV2 . 15 CARKGLAYSTDTQYF TGTGCCAGGAAGGGACTAGCTTATAGCACAGATACGCAGTATTTT
. TRBJ1-2 TRBV28 . 15 CASSLLGGANYGYTF TGTGCCAGCAGTTTATTGGGGGGTGCTAACTATGGCTACACCTTC